This is a list of T cell receptor beta chains from one sample in a study of blood T cell repertoires in COVID-19. Measured with immunoSEQ multiplex PCR; TCRdb has only the in-frame clones, and not every one. The data contain under 250,000 clones, about 85% of them singletons. The specimen was peripheral blood. The receptors were sampled from a woman aged 55-69 years with active or convalescent COVID-19. The CDR3 runs from the conserved cysteine through the conserved F or W. The D gene is left open where the match is weak. For some rows the clone size is stated as once, few or many, or as a class when expanded; others skip it.

D: .
J: TRBJ2-2
V: TRBV5-4
size: few
DNA: TGTGCCAGCAGCTTTGGTGGACGGGGATATAGGGAGACCGGGGAGCTGTTTTTT
CDR3: CASSFGGRGYRETGELFF

D: TRBD2
J: TRBJ2-3
V: TRBV4-1
size: .
DNA: TGCGCCAGCTCGCGAGCGGGAGGGAACACAGATACGCAGTATTTT
CDR3: CASSRAGGNTDTQYF

D: TRBD1
J: TRBJ2-5
V: TRBV5-1
size: .
DNA: TGCGCCAGCAGCACGACAGGGGCCCAAGAGACCCAGTACTTC
CDR3: CASSTTGAQETQYF

D: .
J: TRBJ2-3
V: TRBV3-1/TRBV3-2
size: .
DNA: TGTGCCAGCAGGTCGAGAGGCCGCCCAGATACGCAGTATTTT
CDR3: CASRSRGRPDTQYF

D: TRBD2
J: TRBJ2-2
V: TRBV28
size: .
DNA: TGTGCCAGCAGTTGGCGGGGGGGACACACCGGGGAGCTGTTTTTT
CDR3: CASSWRGGHTGELFF

D: TRBD1
J: TRBJ2-5
V: TRBV15
size: .
DNA: TGTGCCACCAGTATCCGACAGGGGCAAGAGACCCAGTACTTC
CDR3: CATSIRQGQETQYF

D: TRBD1
J: TRBJ1-2
V: TRBV6-5
size: few
DNA: TGTGCCAGCAAAAGGGACAGGGGAAACTATGGCTACACCTTC
CDR3: CASKRDRGNYGYTF

D: .
J: TRBJ1-5
V: TRBV12-3/TRBV12-4
size: .
DNA: TGTGCCAGCAACATGGGCAATCAGCCCCAGCATTTT
CDR3: CASNMGNQPQHF

D: TRBD2
J: TRBJ2-1
V: TRBV7-8
size: .
DNA: TGTGCCAGCAGCTCTCTAGCGGGAGGTTCTGTCAATGAGCAGTTCTTC
CDR3: CASSSLAGGSVNEQFF

D: .
J: TRBJ1-1
V: TRBV11-3
size: once
DNA: TGTGCCAGCAGCCTGACACCGAACACTGAAGCTTTCTTT
CDR3: CASSLTPNTEAFF

D: .
J: TRBJ2-3
V: TRBV28
size: .
DNA: TGTGCCAGCAGTTTGTATTCAGACACAGATACGCAGTATTTT
CDR3: CASSLYSDTDTQYF

D: TRBD1
J: TRBJ1-1
V: TRBV5-1
size: .
DNA: TGCGCCAGCAGCTTGACCACAGGGGCCACTGAAGCTTTCTTT
CDR3: CASSLTTGATEAFF

D: TRBD1
J: TRBJ2-2
V: TRBV5-6
size: .
DNA: TGTGCCAGCAGCTTGCGGGACAGGGAATCCGGGGAGCTGTTTTTT
CDR3: CASSLRDRESGELFF

D: TRBD2
J: TRBJ2-1
V: TRBV7-6
size: .
DNA: TGTGCCAGCAGCTTAGTTTGGACTAGCGGCGACAATGAGCAGTTCTTC
CDR3: CASSLVWTSGDNEQFF

D: .
J: TRBJ2-1
V: TRBV7-2
size: .
DNA: TGTGCCAGCAGCCAGCGGTTTAGCTCCTACAATGAGCAGTTCTTC
CDR3: CASSQRFSSYNEQFF

D: .
J: TRBJ2-1
V: TRBV5-6
size: .
DNA: TGTGCCAGCAGCCCAGGGTCTGCCTACAATGAGCAGTTCTTC
CDR3: CASSPGSAYNEQFF

D: .
J: TRBJ1-6
V: TRBV5-1
size: .
DNA: TGCGCCAGCAGCTTGGCGTCCAGCTCCTATAATTCACCCCTCCACTTT
CDR3: CASSLASSSYNSPLHF

D: .
J: TRBJ1-5
V: TRBV28
size: .
DNA: TGTGCCAGCAGCGTGGGAGGACTACAGCCCCAGCATTTT
CDR3: CASSVGGLQPQHF

D: .
J: TRBJ2-1
V: TRBV19
size: .
DNA: TGTGCCAGTAGTATCTTGCCCAGGGACAATGAGCAGTTCTTC
CDR3: CASSILPRDNEQFF

D: TRBD1
J: TRBJ1-1
V: TRBV4-1
size: .
DNA: TGCGCCAGCAGCCCCCGACAGGGGGCCGGCACTGAAGCTTTCTTT
CDR3: CASSPRQGAGTEAFF

D: .
J: TRBJ2-1
V: TRBV12-3/TRBV12-4
size: .
DNA: TGTGCCAGCAGTCCTAGAAACTACAATGAGCAGTTCTTC
CDR3: CASSPRNYNEQFF

D: TRBD1
J: TRBJ2-7
V: TRBV10-2
size: .
DNA: TGCGCCAGCAGTGAGTCAGGGGACAGGGGGGACTTC
CDR3: CASSESGDRGDF

D: .
J: TRBJ2-5
V: TRBV14
size: .
DNA: TGTGCCAGCAGCCCTGCGGGGCGTCAAGAGACCCAGTACTTC
CDR3: CASSPAGRQETQYF

D: .
J: TRBJ1-1
V: TRBV30
size: .
DNA: TGTGCCTGGAGTGTCAGGGCGGTCGTAGCTTTCTTT
CDR3: CAWSVRAVVAFF

D: .
J: TRBJ2-1
V: TRBV11-3
size: once
DNA: TGTGCCAGCAGCCCGCGCGATGAGCAGTTCTTC
CDR3: CASSPRDEQFF

D: .
J: TRBJ2-2
V: TRBV11-1
size: few
DNA: TGTGCCAGCAGCAGCTTATGGACTGTTAACACCGGGGAGCTGTTTTTT
CDR3: CASSSLWTVNTGELFF

D: TRBD2
J: TRBJ2-1
V: TRBV15
size: .
DNA: TGTGCCACCAGCCCGAGCGGGGTGTCGGGAGGACCCAGCTCCTACAATGAGCAGTTCTTC
CDR3: CATSPSGVSGGPSSYNEQFF

D: .
J: TRBJ1-3
V: TRBV15
size: .
DNA: TGTGCCACCAGCAGAGCCAGGGACTACTCTGGAAACACCATATATTTT
CDR3: CATSRARDYSGNTIYF

D: .
J: TRBJ1-5
V: TRBV19
size: .
DNA: TGTGCCAGTAGTATAGGGGGAAACAGGGGCAATCAGCCCCAGCATTTT
CDR3: CASSIGGNRGNQPQHF

D: .
J: TRBJ1-2
V: TRBV18
size: few
DNA: TGTGCCAGCTCACCATCACCAGGTTCCTATGGCTACACCTTC
CDR3: CASSPSPGSYGYTF